Below are 19 T cell receptor beta chains sequenced from a single sample in a study of CD8 T cells in Susac syndrome. Random hexamers were used to reverse transcribe an amount of about 0.45 to 1 ug RNA. TCRdb passed the immunoSEQ multiplex PCR reads through MiXCR, listing each CDR3 protein once. The sample carries over 130,000 distinct CDR3 sequences, about 95% recorded once. Sequenced material: CD4+ T cells from PBMCs. The receptors were gathered from a human donor with Susac syndrome.

The J gene is TRBJ2-7, the V gene TRBV7-8, with 9 bases matching TRBD1. The V segment lost 10 bases and the J segment 0 bases; nucleotides outside the gene matches: 7. The CDR3 sequence is 14 residues long. Germline-derived CDR1 and CDR2 are SGHVS and FQNEAQ. The CDR3 protein is CATSGTGPSYEQYF. The CDR3, as DNA: TGTGCCACCTCCGGGACAGGGCCCTCCTACGAGCAGTACTTC.

The rearrangement links TRBV15 to TRBJ2-2, with D unresolved. V was cut by 1 base and J by 0 bases, with 9 bases left in between. CDR3 size: 16 residues. Germline CDR1 is LNHNV and CDR2 is YYDKDF (reference sequence). In DNA, the CDR3 is TGTGCCACCAGCAGAGTGGATGGAGCGAACACCGGGGAGCTGTTTTTT. It specifies CATSRVDGANTGELFF.

This clonotype was seen a few times. The rearrangement uses TRBV4-1 and TRBJ2-5; D unresolved. Germline CDR1 is MGHRA and CDR2 is YSYEKL. This CDR3 spans 13 amino acids. The germline V and J ends were trimmed by 1 base and 0 bases, with 3 bases remaining between them. The CDR3: CASSQGNQETQYF. CDR3 DNA: TGCGCCAGCAGCCAAGGGAACCAAGAGACCCAGTACTTC.

V gene TRBV4-1 combines with J gene TRBJ2-7; D ambiguous. Germline V gene sequence: CDR1 MGHRA, CDR2 YSYEKL. Trimming shortened V by 1 base and J by 3 bases, and 13 bases separated the two germline ends. The CDR3 is 15 amino acids. Here the CDR3 DNA reads TGCGCCAGCAGCCAAGTTGGCCAGTCCGTCTACGAGCAGTACTTC. Translated: CASSQVGQSVYEQYF.

This clonotype was picked up one time. The DNA is omitted, as the CDR3 cannot be located on it reliably, and the CDR3 follows TCRdb's listing. The rearrangement joins TRBV21-1 to TRBJ1-2; the table's TRBD1 call for D was not verified on the DNA. TRBV21-1 is shown as a pseudogene. The CDR3 is 13 amino acids long, termini counted. CDR3 region: CASSNVGQGSYTF.

This clonotype was seen just once. The V call is TRBV30, the J call TRBJ2-2; D is possibly TRBD2 (5 bases). CDR1 is GTSNPN and CDR2 is SVGIG in the germline V gene (reference sequence). The V end lost 2 bases, the J end lost 5 bases, and 12 bases lay between the germline ends. The CDR3 runs 14 residues. The CDR3 region has the DNA TGTGCCTGGAGTAAGTCTAGCAGGACCGGGGAGCTGTTTTTT. This codes for CAWSKSSRTGELFF.

This rearrangement joins TRBV3-1 to TRBJ1-1, with TRBD1 identical over 7 bases. With 8 bases clipped from V and 0 bases from J, the junction kept 0 bases outside the gene matches. The CDR3 contains 12 residues. Germline V gives CDR1 LGHDT, CDR2 YNNKEL (reference sequence). The DNA of the CDR3 is TGTGCCAGCCAGGGGGTGAACACTGAAGCTTTCTTT. Amino acid sequence: CASQGVNTEAFF.

This chain connects TRBV30 to TRBJ2-5; 8 bases are shared with TRBD1. The CDR3 spans 11 residues. The germline V gene encodes CDR1 GTSNPN and CDR2 SVGIG (reference sequence). V shed 8 bases and J 3 bases; nucleotides not matched to a gene: 2. The CDR3 DNA sequence: TGTGCCGCAGGGGGCGAAGAGACCCAGTACTTC. Protein sequence: CAAGGEETQYF.

The chain couples TRBV7-2 to TRBJ2-2; no clear D. V was pared by 1 base and J by 1 base, with 7 bases between. The CDR3 is 15 residues long. CDR1 and CDR2 from the germline V gene are SGHTA and FQGNSA. The CDR3, as DNA: TGTGCCAGCAGCTTAGGTGGGATGAACACCGGGGAGCTGTTTTTT. Protein: CASSLGGMNTGELFF.

This rearrangement joins TRBV6-5 to TRBJ1-2, with D possibly TRBD1 on 5 matching bases. Germline assignment: CDR1 MNHEY and CDR2 SVGAGI. The CDR3 contains 13 residues. V was clipped by 6 bases and J by 3 bases, with 11 bases between them. The CDR3 is CASRRDSYYGYTF. CDR3 nucleotide sequence: TGTGCCAGCAGGCGGGACTCCTACTATGGCTACACCTTC.

V is TRBV4-2 and J is TRBJ2-2, with a tentative D call TRBD2 (6 bases). Germline assignment: CDR1 LGHNA and CDR2 YNFKEQ. CDR3 length: 13 amino acids. Trimming removed 5 bases at V and 6 bases at J, with 10 bases between. In DNA, the CDR3 is TGTGCCAGCAGCTCGGGAGTAGCCGGGGAGCTGTTTTTT. Protein sequence: CASSSGVAGELFF.

The chain recombines TRBV30 with TRBJ1-5; 8 bases line up with TRBD1. Germline CDR1 is GTSNPN and CDR2 is SVGIG (reference sequence). V lost 2 bases, J lost 7 bases, and 4 bases stayed unmatched. This CDR3 spans 13 amino acids. CDR3 in amino acids: CAWSQGAGQPQHF. DNA for the CDR3: TGTGCCTGGAGTCAGGGGGCGGGACAGCCCCAGCATTTT.

The J gene is TRBJ2-7, the V gene TRBV9; unclear D gene. The CDR3 runs 12 residues. Deletions cut 3 bases from V and 0 bases from J, with 4 bases between. Germline lookup yields CDR1 SGDLS and CDR2 YYNGEE. CDR3 coding DNA: TGTGCCAGCAGCGGTAGCTCCTACGAGCAGTACTTC. This translates into CASSGSSYEQYF.

The V call is TRBV9, the J call TRBJ1-5; D might be TRBD1 (5 bases). CDR1 is SGDLS, CDR2 YYNGEE, per germline. The CDR3 consists of 14 residues. V was clipped by 6 bases and J by 3 bases, with 13 bases between them. CDR3 DNA: TGTGCCAGCATGGAGAGACAGCCCAATCAGCCCCAGCATTTT. It codes for CASMERQPNQPQHF.

The chain employs TRBV30 and TRBJ1-1, with D uncertain. Germline CDR1 reads GTSNPN; CDR2 reads SVGIG (reference sequence). Trimming cost V 4 bases and J 1 base, with 10 bases left between them. The CDR3 extends over 13 amino acids. The CDR3 nucleotides are TGTGCCTGGAAACCGAACTGGAACACTGAAGCTTTCTTT. Translated, it gives CAWKPNWNTEAFF.

This chain joins TRBV5-1 and TRBJ2-2, with D perhaps assigned TRBD1 or TRBD2 (6 bases each). The CDR3 is 16 residues long. In germline, CDR1 is SGHRS, CDR2 YFSETQ. V was trimmed by 7 bases and J by 6 bases, leaving 22 bases between them. This CDR3 reads CASGSPGRRGAGELFF. The CDR3 DNA sequence: TGCGCCAGCGGAAGCCCTGGACGGAGGGGGGCCGGGGAGCTGTTTTTT. Filled out from reference TRBV5-1 and TRBJ2-2, the complete variable domain reads KAGVTQTPRYLIKTRGQQVTLSCSPISGHRSVSWYQQTPGQGLQFLFEYFSETQRNKGNFPGRFSGRQFSNSRSEMNVSTLELGDSALYLCASGSPGRRGAGELFFGEGSRLTVL.

The chain couples TRBV12-3 or TRBV12-4 to TRBJ2-7, with 7 bases that match TRBD1. This CDR3 has 14 amino acids. Trimming cost V 7 bases and J 0 bases; bases outside gene matches: 6. In DNA form, the CDR3 reads TGTGCCAGCAAATCCGGGACAGTCTCCTACGAGCAGTACTTC. This codes for CASKSGTVSYEQYF.

V usage is TRBV5-1 and J usage is TRBJ2-7; a possible D gene is TRBD1 (6 bases). The CDR3 sequence is 13 residues long. CDR1 and CDR2 (germline): SGHRS, YFSETQ. The V and J ends lost 6 bases and 3 bases respectively, with 13 bases between them. Written as DNA, the CDR3 is TGCGCCAGCAAAGGACAGCAGGACTACGAGCAGTACTTC. This sequence encodes CASKGQQDYEQYF.

The J gene is TRBJ1-2, the V gene TRBV10-3, with D perhaps matching TRBD1 (5 bases). This CDR3 has 15 amino acids. Per the germline V gene, CDR1 is ENHRY and CDR2 is SYGVKD. Trimming pared 2 bases from V and 4 bases from J, leaving 14 bases between. The CDR3 loop reads CAISEPTVRSYGYTF. CDR3 sequence (DNA): TGTGCCATCAGTGAGCCGACAGTCAGATCCTATGGCTACACCTTC.